This T cell receptor beta chain originates from a study of Graves' ophthalmopathy and Graves' hyperthyroidism. Study-wide findings and caveats: The model flagged ophthalmopathy progression at approximately 66% sensitivity and less than 75% specificity. Among expanded thyroid clonotypes above 0.001 frequency, most also occurred in blood.

Amplification from RNA transcripts yielded the TCR beta CDR3 regions. The authors performed first-round RT-PCR with HTBI primers and then a second-round multiplex PCR. Each CDR3 protein gets one entry after TCRdb re-called the multiplex PCR reads with MiXCR. Among about 740,000 distinct CDR3 sequences listed, around 40% were seen once. This clonotype showed up just a few times. Its antigen is as yet unknown. Additional autoimmune diseases, uncontrolled infections, pregnancy or lactation disqualified patients. The CDR3 is 13 amino acids. Germline V lookup: CDR1 DFQATT, CDR2 SNEGSKA (reference sequence). Unmatched junction bases numbered 2, after V lost 6 bases and J lost 0 bases.

The sequenced sample was peripheral blood. The chain uses TRBV20-1 and TRBJ2-7; 10 bases are shared with TRBD2. This TCR was recovered from an adult man with Graves' ophthalmopathy. This CDR3 reads CSALAGVSYEQYF. As DNA, the CDR3 is TGCAGTGCGCTAGCGGGGGTCTCCTACGAGCAGTACTTC.